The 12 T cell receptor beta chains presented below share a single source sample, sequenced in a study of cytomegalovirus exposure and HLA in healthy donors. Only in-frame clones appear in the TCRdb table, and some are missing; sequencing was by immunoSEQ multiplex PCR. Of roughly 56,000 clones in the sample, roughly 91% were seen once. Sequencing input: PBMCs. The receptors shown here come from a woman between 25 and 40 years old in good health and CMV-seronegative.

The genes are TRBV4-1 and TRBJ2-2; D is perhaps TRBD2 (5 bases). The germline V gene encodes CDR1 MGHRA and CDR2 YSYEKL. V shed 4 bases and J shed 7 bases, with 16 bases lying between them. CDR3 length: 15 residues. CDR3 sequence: CASSPPGLGLGELFF. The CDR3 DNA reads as TGCGCCAGCAGCCCTCCCGGACTCGGTCTCGGGGAGCTGTTTTTT.

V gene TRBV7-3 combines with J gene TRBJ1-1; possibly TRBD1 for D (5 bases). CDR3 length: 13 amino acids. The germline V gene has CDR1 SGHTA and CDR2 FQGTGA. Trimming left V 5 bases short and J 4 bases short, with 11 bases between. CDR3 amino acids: CASSIGASTEAFF. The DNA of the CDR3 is TGTGCCAGCAGCATAGGGGCTTCCACTGAAGCTTTCTTT. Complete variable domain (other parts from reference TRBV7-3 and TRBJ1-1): GAGVSQTPSNKVTEKGKYVELRCDPISGHTALYWYRQSLGQGPEFLIYFQGTGAADDSGLPNDRFFAVRPEGSVSTLKIQRTERGDSAVYLCASSIGASTEAFFGQGTRLTVV.

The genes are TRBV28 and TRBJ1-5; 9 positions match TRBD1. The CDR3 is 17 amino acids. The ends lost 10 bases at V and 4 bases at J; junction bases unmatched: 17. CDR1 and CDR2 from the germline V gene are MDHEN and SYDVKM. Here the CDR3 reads CATTSSGTGRINQPQHF. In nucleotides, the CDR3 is TGTGCCACCACGTCTTCCGGGACAGGGAGAATAAATCAGCCCCAGCATTTT.

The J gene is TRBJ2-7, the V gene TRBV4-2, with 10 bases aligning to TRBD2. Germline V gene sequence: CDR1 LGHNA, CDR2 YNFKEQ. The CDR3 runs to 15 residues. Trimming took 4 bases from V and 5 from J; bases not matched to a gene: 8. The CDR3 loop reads CASSPQAGGPHEQYF. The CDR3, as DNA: TGTGCCAGCAGCCCCCAAGCGGGAGGGCCCCACGAGCAGTACTTC.

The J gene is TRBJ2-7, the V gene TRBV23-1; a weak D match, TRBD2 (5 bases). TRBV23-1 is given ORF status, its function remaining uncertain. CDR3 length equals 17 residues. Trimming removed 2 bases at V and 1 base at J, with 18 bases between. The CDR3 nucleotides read TGCGCCAGCAGTCAACGCCTGACGGGATGTGGGTCCTACGAGCAGTACTTC. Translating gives CASSQRLTGCGSYEQYF.

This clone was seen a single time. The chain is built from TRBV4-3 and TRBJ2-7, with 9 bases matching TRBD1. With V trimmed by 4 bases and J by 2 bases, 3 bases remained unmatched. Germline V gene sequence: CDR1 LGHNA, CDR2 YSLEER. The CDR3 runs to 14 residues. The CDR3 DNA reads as TGCGCCAGCAGCCCGGACAGGGGTCCCTACGAGCAGTACTTC. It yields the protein CASSPDRGPYEQYF.

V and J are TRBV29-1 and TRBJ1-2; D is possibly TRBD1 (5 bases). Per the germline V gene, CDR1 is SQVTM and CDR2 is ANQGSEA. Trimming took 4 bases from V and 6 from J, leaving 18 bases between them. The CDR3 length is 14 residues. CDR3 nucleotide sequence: TGCAGCGTTGCCCTCATAGGGGAGGCTCATGGCTACACCTTC. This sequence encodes CSVALIGEAHGYTF.

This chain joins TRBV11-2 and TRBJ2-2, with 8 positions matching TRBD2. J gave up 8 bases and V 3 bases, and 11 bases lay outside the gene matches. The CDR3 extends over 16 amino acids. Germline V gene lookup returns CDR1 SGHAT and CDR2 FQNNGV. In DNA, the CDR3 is TGTGCCAGCAGCTTGGTAGCGGGGTACTCACCTGGGGAGCTGTTTTTT. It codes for CASSLVAGYSPGELFF.

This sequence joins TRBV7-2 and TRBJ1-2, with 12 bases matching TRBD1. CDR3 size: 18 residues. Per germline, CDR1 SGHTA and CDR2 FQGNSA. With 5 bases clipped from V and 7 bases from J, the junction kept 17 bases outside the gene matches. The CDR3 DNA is TGTGCCAGCAGCCTCACGAGCGGGGACAGGGGGCCTTGGGGTGGCTACACCTTC. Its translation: CASSLTSGDRGPWGGYTF.

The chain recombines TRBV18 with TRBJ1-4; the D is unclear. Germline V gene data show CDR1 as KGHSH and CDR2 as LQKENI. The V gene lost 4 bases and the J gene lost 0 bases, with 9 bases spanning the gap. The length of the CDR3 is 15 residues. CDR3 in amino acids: CASSRLTATNEKLFF. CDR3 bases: TGTGCCAGCTCACGACTGACTGCAACTAATGAAAAACTGTTTTTT.

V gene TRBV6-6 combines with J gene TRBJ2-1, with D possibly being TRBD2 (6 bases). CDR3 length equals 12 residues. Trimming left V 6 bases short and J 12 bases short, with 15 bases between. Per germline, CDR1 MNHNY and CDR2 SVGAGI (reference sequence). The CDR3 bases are TGTGCCAGCAGGGGCCTGGGACTTATGCAGTTCTTC. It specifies CASRGLGLMQFF.

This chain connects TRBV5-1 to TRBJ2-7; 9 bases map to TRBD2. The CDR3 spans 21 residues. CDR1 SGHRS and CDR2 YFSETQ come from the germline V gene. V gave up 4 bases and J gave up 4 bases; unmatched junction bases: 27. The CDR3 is CASSPFPASGRTPPKIYEQYF. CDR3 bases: TGCGCCAGCAGCCCCTTCCCTGCAAGCGGGAGGACCCCACCCAAGATTTACGAGCAGTACTTC.